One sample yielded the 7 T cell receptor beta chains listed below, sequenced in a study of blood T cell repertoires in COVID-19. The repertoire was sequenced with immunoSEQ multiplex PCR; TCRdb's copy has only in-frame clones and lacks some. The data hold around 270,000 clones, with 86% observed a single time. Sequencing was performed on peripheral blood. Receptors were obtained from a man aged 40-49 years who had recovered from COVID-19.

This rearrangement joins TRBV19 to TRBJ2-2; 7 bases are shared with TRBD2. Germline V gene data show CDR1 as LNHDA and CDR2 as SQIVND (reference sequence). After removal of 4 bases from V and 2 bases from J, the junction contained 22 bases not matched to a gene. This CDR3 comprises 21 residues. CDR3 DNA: TGTGCCAGTAGTACGCGACTACCGGGACTATGGGCTTCGGGTAACACCGGGGAGCTGTTTTTT. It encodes CASSTRLPGLWASGNTGELFF.

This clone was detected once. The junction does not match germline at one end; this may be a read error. This chain's CDR3 is CASTLGGYSPLHF. In nucleotides, the CDR3 is TGTGCCAGCACTTTAGGCGGGTATTCACCCCTCCACTTT. The genes are TRBV12-3 or TRBV12-4 and TRBJ1-6; no clear D gene. The CDR3 spans 13 residues.

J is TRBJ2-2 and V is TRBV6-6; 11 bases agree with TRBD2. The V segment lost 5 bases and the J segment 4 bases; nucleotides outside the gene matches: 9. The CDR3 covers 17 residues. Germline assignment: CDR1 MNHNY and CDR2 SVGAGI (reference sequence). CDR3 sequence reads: CASSRDGTSGTTGELFF. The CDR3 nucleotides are TGTGCCAGCAGTCGTGACGGGACTAGCGGAACCACCGGGGAGCTGTTTTTT.

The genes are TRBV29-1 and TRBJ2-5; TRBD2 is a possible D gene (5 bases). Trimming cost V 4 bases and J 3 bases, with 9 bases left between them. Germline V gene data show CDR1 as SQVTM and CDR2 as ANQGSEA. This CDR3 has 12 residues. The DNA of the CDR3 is TGCAGCGTTGCGGGGATGGAAGAGACCCAGTACTTC. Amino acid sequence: CSVAGMEETQYF.

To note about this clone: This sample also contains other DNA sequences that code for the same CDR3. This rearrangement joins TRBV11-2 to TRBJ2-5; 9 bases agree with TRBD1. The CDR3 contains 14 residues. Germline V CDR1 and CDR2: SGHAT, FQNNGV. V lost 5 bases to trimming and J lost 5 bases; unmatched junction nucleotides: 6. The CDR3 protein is CASSVTGGEETQYF. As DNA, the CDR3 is TGTGCCAGCAGCGTAACAGGGGGCGAGGAGACCCAGTACTTC.

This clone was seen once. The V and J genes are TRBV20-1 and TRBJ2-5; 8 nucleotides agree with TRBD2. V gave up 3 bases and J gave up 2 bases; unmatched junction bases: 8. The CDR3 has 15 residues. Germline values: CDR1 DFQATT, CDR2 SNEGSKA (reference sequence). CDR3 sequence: CSASRSSGRQETQYF. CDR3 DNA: TGCAGTGCTAGTCGGTCCAGCGGGAGACAAGAGACCCAGTACTTC.

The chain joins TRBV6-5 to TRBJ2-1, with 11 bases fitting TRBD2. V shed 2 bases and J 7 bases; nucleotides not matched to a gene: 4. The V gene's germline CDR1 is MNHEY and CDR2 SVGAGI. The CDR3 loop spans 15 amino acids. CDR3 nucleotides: TGTGCCAGCAGTTACGGTAGCGGGGGGGCGAATGAGCAGTTCTTC. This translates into CASSYGSGGANEQFF.